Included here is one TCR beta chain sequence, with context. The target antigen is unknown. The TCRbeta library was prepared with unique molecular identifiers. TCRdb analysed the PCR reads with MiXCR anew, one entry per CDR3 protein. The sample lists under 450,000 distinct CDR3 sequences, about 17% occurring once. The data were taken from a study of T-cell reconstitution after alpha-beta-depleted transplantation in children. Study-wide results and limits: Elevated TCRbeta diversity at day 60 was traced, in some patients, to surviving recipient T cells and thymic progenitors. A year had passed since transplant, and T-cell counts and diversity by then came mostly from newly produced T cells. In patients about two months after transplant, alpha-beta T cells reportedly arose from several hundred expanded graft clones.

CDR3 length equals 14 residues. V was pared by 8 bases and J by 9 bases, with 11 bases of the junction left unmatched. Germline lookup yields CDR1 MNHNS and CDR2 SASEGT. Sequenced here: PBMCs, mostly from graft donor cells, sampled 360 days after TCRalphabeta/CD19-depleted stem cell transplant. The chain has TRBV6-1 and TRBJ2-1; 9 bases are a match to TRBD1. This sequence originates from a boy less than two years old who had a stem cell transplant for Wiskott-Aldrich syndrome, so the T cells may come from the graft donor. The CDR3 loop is CASHRPGQGSEQFF. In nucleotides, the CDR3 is TGTGCCAGCCATAGGCCGGGACAGGGAAGTGAGCAGTTCTTC.